This T cell receptor (beta chain) was retrieved from a study of graft-versus-host responses after intestinal transplantation. Assay: immunoSEQ multiplex PCR; the TCRdb copy retains only in-frame clones and omits some. The sample lists 40,000 to 55,000 clones, 90% to 95% occurring once. Sequenced material: PBMCs, taken 524 days after transplant. The TCR sequence derives from a human patient who received an intestinal transplant, so some T cells may come from the graft donor.

CDR3 in amino acids: CASSAEQGPVTEAFF. CDR3 in DNA: TGTGCCAGCAGCGCCGAGCAGGGTCCTGTCACTGAAGCTTTCTTT. This chain uses TRBV9 with TRBJ1-1; weak D call: TRBD1 (5 bases). The CDR3 extends over 15 amino acids. V lost 3 bases and J 4 bases, leaving 16 bases between the germline ends. The germline gives CDR1 SGDLS, CDR2 YYNGEE.